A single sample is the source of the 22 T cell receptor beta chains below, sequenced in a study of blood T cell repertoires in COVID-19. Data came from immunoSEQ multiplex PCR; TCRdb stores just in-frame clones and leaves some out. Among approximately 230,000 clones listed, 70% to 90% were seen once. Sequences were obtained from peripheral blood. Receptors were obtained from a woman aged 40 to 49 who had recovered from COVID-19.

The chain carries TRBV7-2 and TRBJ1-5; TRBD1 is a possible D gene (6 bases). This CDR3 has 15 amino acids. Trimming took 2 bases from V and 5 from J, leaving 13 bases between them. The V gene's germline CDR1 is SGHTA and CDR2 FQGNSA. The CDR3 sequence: CASSLRGGIYQPQHF. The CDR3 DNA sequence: TGTGCCAGCAGCTTAAGGGGGGGGATTTATCAGCCCCAGCATTTT. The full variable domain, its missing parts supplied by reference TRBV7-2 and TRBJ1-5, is GAGVSQSPSNKVTEKGKDVELRCDPISGHTALYWYRQSLGQGLEFLIYFQGNSAPDKSGLPSDRFSAERTGGSVSTLTIQRTQQEDSAVYLCASSLRGGIYQPQHFGDGTRLSIL.

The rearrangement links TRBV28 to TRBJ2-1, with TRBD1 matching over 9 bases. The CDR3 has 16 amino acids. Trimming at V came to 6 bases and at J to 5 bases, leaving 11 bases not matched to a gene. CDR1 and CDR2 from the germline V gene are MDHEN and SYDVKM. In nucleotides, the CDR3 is TGTGCCAGCAGCACTCCCCGGGACAGGGTAAACAATGAGCAGTTCTTC. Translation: CASSTPRDRVNNEQFF.

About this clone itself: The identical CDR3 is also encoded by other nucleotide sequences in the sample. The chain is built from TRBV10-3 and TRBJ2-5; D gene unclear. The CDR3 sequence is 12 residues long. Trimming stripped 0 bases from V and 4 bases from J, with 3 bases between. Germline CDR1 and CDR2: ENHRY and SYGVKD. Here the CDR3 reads CAISESRETQYF. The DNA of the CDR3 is TGTGCCATCAGTGAGTCGCGAGAGACCCAGTACTTC.

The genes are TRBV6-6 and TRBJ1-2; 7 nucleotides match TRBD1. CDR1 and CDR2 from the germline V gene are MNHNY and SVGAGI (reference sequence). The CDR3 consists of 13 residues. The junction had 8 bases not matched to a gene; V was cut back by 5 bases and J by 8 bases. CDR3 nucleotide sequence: TGTGCCAGCAGTCTACAGGGACAGCGGGGCTACACCTTC. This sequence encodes CASSLQGQRGYTF.

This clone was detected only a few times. The CDR3 nucleotides are TGTGCCAGCAGTTTAGCAGGGAGGGATGAAAAACTGTTTTTT. Translated: CASSLAGRDEKLFF. The chain is built from TRBV28 and TRBJ1-4; TRBD1 is a possible D gene (5 bases). The CDR3 has 14 amino acids. Trimming removed 2 bases from V and 6 bases from J, with 10 bases in between. The V gene's germline CDR1 is MDHEN and CDR2 SYDVKM.

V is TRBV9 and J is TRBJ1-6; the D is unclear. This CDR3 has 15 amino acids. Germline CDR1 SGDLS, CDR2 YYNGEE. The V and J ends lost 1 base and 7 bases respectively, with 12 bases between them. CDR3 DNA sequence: TGTGCCAGCAGCGTATCCCCCGGAGACAATTCACCCCTCCACTTT. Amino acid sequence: CASSVSPGDNSPLHF.

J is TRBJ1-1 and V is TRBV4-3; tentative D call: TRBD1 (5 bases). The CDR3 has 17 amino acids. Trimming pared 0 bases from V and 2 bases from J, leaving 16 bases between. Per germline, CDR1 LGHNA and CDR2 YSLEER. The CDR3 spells CASSQDRRGPTNTEAFF. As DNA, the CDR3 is TGCGCCAGCAGCCAAGATCGGAGGGGTCCCACTAACACTGAAGCTTTCTTT.

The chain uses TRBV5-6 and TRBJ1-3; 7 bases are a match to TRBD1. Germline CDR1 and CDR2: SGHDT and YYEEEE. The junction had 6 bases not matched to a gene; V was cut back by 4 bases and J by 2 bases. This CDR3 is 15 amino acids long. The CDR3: CASSEQGNPGNTIYF. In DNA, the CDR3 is TGTGCCAGCAGCGAACAGGGGAACCCTGGAAACACCATATATTTT.

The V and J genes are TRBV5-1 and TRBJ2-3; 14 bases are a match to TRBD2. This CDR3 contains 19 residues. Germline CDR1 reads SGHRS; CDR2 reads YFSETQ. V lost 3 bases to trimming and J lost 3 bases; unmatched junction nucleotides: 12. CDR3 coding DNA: TGCGCCAGCAGCTCAATATTGACTAGCGGGAGGGCCGAAACAGATACGCAGTATTTT. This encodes CASSSILTSGRAETDTQYF.

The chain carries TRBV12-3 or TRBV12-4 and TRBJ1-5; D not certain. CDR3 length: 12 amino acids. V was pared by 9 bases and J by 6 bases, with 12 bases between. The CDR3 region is CASSRETQPQHF. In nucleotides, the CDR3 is TGTGCCAGTTCGAGGGAAACTCAGCCCCAGCATTTT.

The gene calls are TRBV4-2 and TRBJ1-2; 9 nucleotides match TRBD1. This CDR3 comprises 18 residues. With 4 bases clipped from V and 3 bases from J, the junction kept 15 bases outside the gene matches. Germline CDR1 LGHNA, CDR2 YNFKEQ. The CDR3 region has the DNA TGTGCCAGCAGCCGCGAGGGGGATACGGGACAGGGTCACTATGGCTACACCTTC. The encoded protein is CASSREGDTGQGHYGYTF.

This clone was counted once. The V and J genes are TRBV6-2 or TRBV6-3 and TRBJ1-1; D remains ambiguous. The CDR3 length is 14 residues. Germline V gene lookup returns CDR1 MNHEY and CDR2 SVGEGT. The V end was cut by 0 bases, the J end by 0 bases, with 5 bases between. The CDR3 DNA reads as TGTGCCAGCAGTTACTCGACTCTGAACACTGAAGCTTTCTTT. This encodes CASSYSTLNTEAFF.

DNA of the CDR3: TGTGCCAGCAGCTTTTATAGTTTCTACGGACTGCACCAAGAGACCCAGTACTTC. Translated, it gives CASSFYSFYGLHQETQYF. This chain connects TRBV11-2 to TRBJ2-5; the D gene is possibly TRBD2 (5 bases). V lost 3 bases and J 0 bases, leaving 20 bases between the germline ends. This CDR3 spans 18 amino acids. CDR1 is SGHAT, CDR2 FQNNGV, per germline.

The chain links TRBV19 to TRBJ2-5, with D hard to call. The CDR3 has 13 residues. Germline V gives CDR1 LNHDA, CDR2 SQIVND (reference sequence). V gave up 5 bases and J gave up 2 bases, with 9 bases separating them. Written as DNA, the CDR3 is TGTGCCAGTAGTCTCAGGCAGCAAGAGACCCAGTACTTC. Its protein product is CASSLRQQETQYF.

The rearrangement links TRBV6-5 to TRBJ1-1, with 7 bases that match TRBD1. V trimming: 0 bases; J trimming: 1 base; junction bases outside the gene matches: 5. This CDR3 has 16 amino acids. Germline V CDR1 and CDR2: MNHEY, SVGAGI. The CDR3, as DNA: TGTGCCAGCAGTTACTCTCCAGACAGGGCGAACACTGAAGCTTTCTTT. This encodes CASSYSPDRANTEAFF.

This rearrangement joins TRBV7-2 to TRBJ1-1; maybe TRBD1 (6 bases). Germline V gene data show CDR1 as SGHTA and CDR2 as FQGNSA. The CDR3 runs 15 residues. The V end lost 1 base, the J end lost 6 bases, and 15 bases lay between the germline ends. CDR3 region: CASSLVGSGTSEAFF. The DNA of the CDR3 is TGTGCCAGCAGCTTAGTTGGTTCCGGGACATCTGAAGCTTTCTTT.

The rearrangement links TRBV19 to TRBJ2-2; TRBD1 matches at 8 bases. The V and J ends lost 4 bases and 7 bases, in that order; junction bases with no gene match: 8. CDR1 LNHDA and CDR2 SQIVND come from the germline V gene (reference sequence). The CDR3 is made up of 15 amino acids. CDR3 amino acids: CASSRAGGRGGELFF. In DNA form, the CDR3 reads TGTGCCAGTAGTAGAGCAGGGGGCCGCGGCGGGGAGCTGTTTTTT.

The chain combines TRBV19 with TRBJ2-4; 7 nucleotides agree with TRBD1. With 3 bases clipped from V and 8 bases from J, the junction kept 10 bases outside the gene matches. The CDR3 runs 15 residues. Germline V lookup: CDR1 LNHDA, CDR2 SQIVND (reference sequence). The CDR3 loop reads CASSMKGGDYYIQYF. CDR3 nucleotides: TGTGCCAGTAGTATGAAAGGGGGCGATTATTACATTCAGTACTTC.

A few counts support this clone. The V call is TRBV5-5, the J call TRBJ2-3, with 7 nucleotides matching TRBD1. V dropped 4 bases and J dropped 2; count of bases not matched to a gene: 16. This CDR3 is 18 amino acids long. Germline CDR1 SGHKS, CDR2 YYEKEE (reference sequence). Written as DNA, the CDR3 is TGTGCCAGCAGCCCACAGGCAACAGGGGTTCGGCCCACAGATACGCAGTATTTT. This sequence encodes CASSPQATGVRPTDTQYF.

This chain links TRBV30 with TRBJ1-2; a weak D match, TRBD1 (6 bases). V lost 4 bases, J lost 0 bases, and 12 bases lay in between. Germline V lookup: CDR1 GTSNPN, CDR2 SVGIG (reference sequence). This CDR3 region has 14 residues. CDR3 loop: CAWTGQLANYGYTF. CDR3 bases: TGTGCCTGGACTGGACAGTTAGCTAACTATGGCTACACCTTC.

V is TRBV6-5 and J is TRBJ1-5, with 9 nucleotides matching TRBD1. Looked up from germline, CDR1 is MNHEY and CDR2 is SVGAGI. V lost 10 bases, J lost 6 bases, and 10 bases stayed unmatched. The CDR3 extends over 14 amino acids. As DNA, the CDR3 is TGTGCCACCGAAATGGGACAGGGCGGTCAGCCCCAGCATTTT. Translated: CATEMGQGGQPQHF.

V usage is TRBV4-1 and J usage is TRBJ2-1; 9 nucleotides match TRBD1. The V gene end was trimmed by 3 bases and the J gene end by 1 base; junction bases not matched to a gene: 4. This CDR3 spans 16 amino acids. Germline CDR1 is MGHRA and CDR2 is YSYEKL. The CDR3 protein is CASSHRQGESYNEQFF. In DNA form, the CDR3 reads TGCGCCAGCAGCCACCGACAGGGGGAGTCCTACAATGAGCAGTTCTTC.